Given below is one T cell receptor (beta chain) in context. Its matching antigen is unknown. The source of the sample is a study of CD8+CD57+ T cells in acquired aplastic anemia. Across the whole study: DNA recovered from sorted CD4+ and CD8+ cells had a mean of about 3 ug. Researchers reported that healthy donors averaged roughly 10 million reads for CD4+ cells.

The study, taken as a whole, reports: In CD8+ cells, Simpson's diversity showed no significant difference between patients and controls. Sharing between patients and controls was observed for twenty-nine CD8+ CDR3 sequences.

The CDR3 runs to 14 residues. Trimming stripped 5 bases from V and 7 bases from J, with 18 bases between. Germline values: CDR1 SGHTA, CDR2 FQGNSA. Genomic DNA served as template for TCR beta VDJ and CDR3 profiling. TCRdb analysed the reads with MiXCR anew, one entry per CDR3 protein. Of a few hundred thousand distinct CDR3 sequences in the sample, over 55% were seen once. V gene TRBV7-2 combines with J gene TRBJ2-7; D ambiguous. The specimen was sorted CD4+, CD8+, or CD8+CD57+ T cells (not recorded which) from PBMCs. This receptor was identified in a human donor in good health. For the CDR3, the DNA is TGTGCCAGCAGCGAAGGGCGTAAGATTGGGGAGCAGTACTTC. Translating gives CASSEGRKIGEQYF.